This T cell receptor beta chain originates from a study of control samples from healthy donors and cancer patients. The V gene's germline CDR1 is LNHDA and CDR2 SQIVND (reference sequence). With V trimmed by 8 bases and J by 2 bases, 12 bases remained unmatched. CDR3 size: 16 residues. This table comes from immunoSEQ multiplex PCR, and its TCRdb copy is limited to in-frame clones, with some not included. Among 60,000 to 70,000 clones listed, 75% to 85% were seen once. This TCR derives from a man aged 40-55 years in good health. This chain joins TRBV19 and TRBJ1-2; TRBD1 aligns across 9 bases. The sequenced material came from blood. The CDR3: CASSVGQGRLNYGYTF. The CDR3 nucleotides read TGTGCCAGTTCGGTGGGACAGGGACGGTTAAACTATGGCTACACCTTC. The full variable domain, in which reference TRBV19 and TRBJ1-2 provide the parts outside the CDR3, is DGGITQSPKYLFRKEGQNVTLSCEQNLNHDAMYWYRQDPGQGLRLIYYSQIVNDFQKGDIAEGYSVSREKKESFPLTVTSAQKNPTAFYLCASSVGQGRLNYGYTFGSGTRLTVV.